The clone carrying this T cell receptor (beta chain) has more than one count but fewer than ten. What it recognizes is unknown. Sample time point: patch test 1, 2 weeks after DPC sensitization. As for treatment: therapeutic diphenylcyclopropenone sensitization with weekly scalp DPC. Each patch test followed a blood draw. This sample is drawn from a study of human T cells and chemical hapten exposure. The wider study: After 6 days, upper back 0.01% DPC patch tests were scored.

Trimming stripped 5 bases from V and 3 bases from J, with 10 bases between. The CDR3 is made up of 14 amino acids. Germline V gene data show CDR1 as LGHDT and CDR2 as YNNKEL (reference sequence). The study's library attached unique molecular identifiers to single cDNA molecules. TCRdb passed the RACE reads through MiXCR, listing each CDR3 protein once. This table holds around 300,000 distinct CDR3 sequences, around 6.9% found once. Broader study findings: It was expanded TCRs that formed significantly more large CDR3 similarity clusters than controls did.

The sequencing used whole blood, collected in connection with sensitization to the hapten diphenylcyclopropenone (DPC). This receptor was taken from a woman between 18 and 29 years old with alopecia areata. Some clones in this sample may be carry-over from other donors' samples. The chain recombines TRBV3-1 with TRBJ2-2, with a tentative D call TRBD2 (5 bases). Here the CDR3 DNA reads TGTGCCAGCAGCGAGAGGGTTGACACCGGGGAGCTGTTTTTT. Its protein product is CASSERVDTGELFF.